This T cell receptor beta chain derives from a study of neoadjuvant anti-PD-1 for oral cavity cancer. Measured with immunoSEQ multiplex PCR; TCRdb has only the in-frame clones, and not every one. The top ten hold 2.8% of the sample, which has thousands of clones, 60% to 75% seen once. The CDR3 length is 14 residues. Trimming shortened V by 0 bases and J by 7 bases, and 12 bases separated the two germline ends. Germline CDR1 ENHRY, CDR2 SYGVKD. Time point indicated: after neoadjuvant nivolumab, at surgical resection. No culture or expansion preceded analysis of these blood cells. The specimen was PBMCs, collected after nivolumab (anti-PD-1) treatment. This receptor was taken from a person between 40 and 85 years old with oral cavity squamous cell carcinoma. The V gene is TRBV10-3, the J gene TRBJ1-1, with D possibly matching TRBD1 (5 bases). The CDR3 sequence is CAISESRQLVEAFF. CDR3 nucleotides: TGTGCCATCAGTGAGTCCCGACAGTTAGTTGAAGCTTTCTTT.